This TCR beta chain was profiled in a study of CD8 T cells in Susac syndrome. Random-hexamer reverse transcription was applied to about 0.45 to 1 ug RNA. It was immunoSEQ multiplex PCR that amplified TCR beta CDR3 across 54 Vbeta and 13 Jbeta. From the immunoSEQ multiplex PCR reads, TCRdb called clonotypes with MiXCR, one entry per CDR3 protein. The sample has some 450,000 distinct CDR3 sequences; 85% are singletons. CDR3 length: 16 amino acids. Germline CDR1 is SNHLY and CDR2 is FYNNEI. The V gene lost 1 base and the J gene lost 2 bases, with 13 bases spanning the gap. TCR beta was sequenced from blood CD8+ and CD4+ T cells. The multiple sclerosis control group was made up of treatment-naive patients with stable or active relapsing-remitting disease.

The source is a human donor with multiple sclerosis. The sequencing sample was made of CD8+ T cells from PBMCs. The chain links TRBV2 to TRBJ2-3; D may correspond to TRBD1 or TRBD2 (5 bases each). CDR3 sequence reads: CASSEVGGRNTDTQYF. The CDR3, as DNA: TGTGCCAGCAGTGAAGTTGGGGGACGGAACACAGATACGCAGTATTTT.